Shown below are 4 T cell receptor beta chains from a single sample sequenced in a study of cytomegalovirus exposure and HLA in healthy donors. This PCR relied on a set of 60 Vbeta primers and 13 Jbeta primers. Data came from immunoSEQ multiplex PCR; TCRdb stores just in-frame clones and leaves some out. The sample lists roughly 160,000 clones, more than 75% occurring once. Material for sequencing was PBMCs. The receptors come from a man between 18 and 29 years old in good health and CMV-seropositive.

The chain has TRBV6-5 and TRBJ2-7; 12 positions match TRBD2. Looked up from germline, CDR1 is MNHEY and CDR2 is SVGAGI. V trimming: 6 bases; J trimming: 4 bases; junction bases outside the gene matches: 4. This CDR3 is 14 amino acids long. DNA of the CDR3: TGTGCCAGCAGCGTGACTAGCGGGAGTTACGAGCAGTACTTC. It yields the protein CASSVTSGSYEQYF.

This clone has more than one count but fewer than ten. V is TRBV29-1 and J is TRBJ2-7; 13 bases are a match to TRBD2. The length of the CDR3 is 13 residues. Germline CDR1 and CDR2: SQVTM and ANQGSEA. Unmatched junction bases numbered 1, after V lost 4 bases and J lost 4 bases. The chain's CDR3 is CSVVGLAGYEQYF. CDR3 DNA: TGCAGCGTTGTGGGACTAGCGGGGTACGAGCAGTACTTC.

This chain links TRBV30 with TRBJ2-5; D might be TRBD2 (7 bases). The V gene lost 0 bases and the J gene lost 5 bases, with 16 bases spanning the gap. The CDR3 totals 15 residues. Germline CDR1 GTSNPN, CDR2 SVGIG (reference sequence). The CDR3 loop reads CAWSVGGGGGETQYF. Written as DNA, the CDR3 is TGTGCCTGGAGTGTCGGTGGGGGGGGCGGGGAGACCCAGTACTTC.

V usage is TRBV6-5 and J usage is TRBJ1-5, with a weak D call TRBD1 (5 bases). Germline CDR1 is MNHEY and CDR2 is SVGAGI. The CDR3 loop spans 12 amino acids. V lost 8 bases, J lost 7 bases, and 12 bases lay in between. CDR3 protein: CASGTRGQPQHF. CDR3 DNA: TGTGCCAGCGGTACCCGGGGGCAGCCCCAGCATTTT.